This T cell receptor beta chain appears in the sequencing data of a study of blood T cells in healthy people across ages. At the level of the study: About one barcoded beta molecule per two T cells was the capture yield of template switching. Study-level results: Roughly linearly, TCR beta diversity per million T cells fell as age increased.

Of note for this clonotype: Its specificity is not known.

It was with a sample-barcoded 5' primer and a J-beta primer mix that a second PCR of roughly 7 to 12 cycles was run. From the 5' RACE reads, TCRdb called clonotypes with MiXCR, one entry per CDR3 protein. This table has hundreds of thousands of distinct CDR3 sequences, more than 25% appearing once. This CDR3 spans 15 amino acids. Germline trimming cut 6 bases from V and 0 bases from J; bases unmatched to any gene: 3. CDR1 and CDR2 from the germline V gene are SQVTM and ANQGSEA. Material for sequencing was blood. The chain employs TRBV29-1 and TRBJ2-6, with 9 bases aligning to TRBD1. The sequence came from a woman over 75 in good health. CDR3 in amino acids: CSVGTGLSGANVLTF. CDR3 sequence (DNA): TGCAGCGTCGGGACAGGGCTCTCTGGGGCCAACGTCCTGACTTTC.